This T cell receptor (beta chain) came from a study of tumor-infiltrating lymphocytes in primary liver carcinoma. The authors made TCR beta cDNA from about 500 ng total RNA with a constant-region primer. It was through three nested multiplex PCR rounds of slightly modified ARM-PCR that TCR beta libraries arose. The first two PCR rounds, around 10 cycles each, used TRBV1-TRBV30 forward primers and a C-beta reverse primer. TCRdb re-analysed the multiplex PCR reads in MiXCR, keeping a single row per CDR3 protein. This sample has more than 150,000 distinct CDR3 sequences, with over 45% found just once. This clonotype occurred a few times. Mismatch with germline at one junction end may stem from a read error. Unsorted whole blood yielded the blood RNA, and germline DNA was also extracted. What was collected before surgery was 3.5 to 4 milliliters of peripheral blood. This CDR3 comprises 15 residues. Germline V gene lookup returns CDR1 SGHAT and CDR2 FQNNGV.

The rearrangement uses TRBV11-2 and TRBJ2-1; 8 bases are shared with TRBD2. Specimen: peripheral blood. This clonotype originated in a man aged 35 to 55 with primary liver carcinoma and hepatitis B virus infection. CDR3 DNA: TGTGCCAGCAGCTTGGATATCGGACTAGCCATGGGTGAGCTCTTC. Amino acids: CASSLDIGLAMGELF. Variable domain in full (rest from reference TRBV11-2 and TRBJ2-1): EAGVAQSPRYKIIEKRQSVAFWCNPISGHATLYWYQQILGQGPKLLIQFQNNGVVDDSQLPKDRFSAERLKGVDSTLKIQPAKLEDSAVYLCASSLDIGLAMGELFGPGTRLTVL.